The clone carrying this T cell receptor (beta chain) occurred many times. This specimen belongs to a study of low-dose radiotherapy and immunotherapy resistance in tumors. Study-level background: A dose of 0.5 Gy per fraction was delivered to Cohort 1 every 2 weeks, for a total of 6.5 Gy. Aspirin was taken orally by patients at 300 mg daily for four cycles from cycle 1 day 1. Priming of first-strand cDNA relied on TRAV- and TRBV-specific primers (covering alpha and beta chains).

PCR amplification of the TCRs was performed with Phusion for 20 to 25 PCR cycles, and it relied on a constant-region primer together with a V-primer adapter. TCRdb independently ran MiXCR on the reads; one entry per CDR3 protein. The sample carries tens of thousands of distinct CDR3 sequences, about 11% recorded once. This CDR3 comprises 15 residues. V lost 1 base, J lost 0 bases, and 10 bases lay in between. CDR1 and CDR2 from the germline V gene are MDHEN and SYDVKM. The sample's time point: before trial treatment. Eligibility was restricted to patients presenting with advanced solid tumors that lacked tumor-infiltrating lymphocytes.

Specimen: PBMCs, collected before treatment. The rearrangement links TRBV28 to TRBJ2-7; D uncertain. This clonotype was obtained from a female donor with ovarian cancer. The DNA of the CDR3 is TGTGCCAGCAGTTTATCCCCGACTGGCTCCTACGAGCAGTACTTC. It is translated as CASSLSPTGSYEQYF.